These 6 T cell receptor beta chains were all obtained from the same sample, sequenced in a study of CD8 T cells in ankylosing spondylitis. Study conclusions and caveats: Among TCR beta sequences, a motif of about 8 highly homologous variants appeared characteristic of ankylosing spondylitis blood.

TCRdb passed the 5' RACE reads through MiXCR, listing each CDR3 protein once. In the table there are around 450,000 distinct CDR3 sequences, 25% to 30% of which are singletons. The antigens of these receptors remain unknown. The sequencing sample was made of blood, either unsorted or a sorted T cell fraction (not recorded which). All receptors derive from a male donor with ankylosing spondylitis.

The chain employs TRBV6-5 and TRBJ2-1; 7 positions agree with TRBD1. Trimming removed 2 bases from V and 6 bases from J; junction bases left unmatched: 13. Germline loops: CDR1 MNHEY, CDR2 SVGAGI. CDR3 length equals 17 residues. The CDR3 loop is CASSYPSRQGNSNEQFF. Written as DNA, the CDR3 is TGTGCCAGCAGTTACCCCTCCCGACAGGGCAACTCCAATGAGCAGTTCTTC.

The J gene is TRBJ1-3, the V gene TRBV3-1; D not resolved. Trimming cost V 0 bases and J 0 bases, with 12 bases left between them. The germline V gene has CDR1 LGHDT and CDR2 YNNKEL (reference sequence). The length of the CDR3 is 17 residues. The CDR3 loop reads CASSQDLPKDSGNTIYF. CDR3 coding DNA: TGTGCCAGCAGCCAAGATCTGCCCAAAGACTCTGGAAACACCATATATTTT.

The CDR3 bases are TGTGCCAGCAGCCCAGGGTTCTATCAGCCCCAGCATTTT. This codes for CASSPGFYQPQHF. The chain joins TRBV7-2 to TRBJ1-5; D possibly corresponds to TRBD1 (5 bases). V lost 5 bases to trimming and J lost 5 bases, with 10 bases between them. The V gene's germline CDR1 is SGHTA and CDR2 FQGNSA. The CDR3 contains 13 residues.

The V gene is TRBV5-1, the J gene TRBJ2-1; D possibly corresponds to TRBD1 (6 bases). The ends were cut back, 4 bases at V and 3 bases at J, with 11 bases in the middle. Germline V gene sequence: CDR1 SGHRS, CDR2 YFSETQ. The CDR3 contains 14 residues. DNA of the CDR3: TGCGCCAGCAGCACCCAGGACAGCTACAATGAGCAGTTCTTC. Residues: CASSTQDSYNEQFF. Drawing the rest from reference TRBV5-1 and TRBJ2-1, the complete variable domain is KAGVTQTPRYLIKTRGQQVTLSCSPISGHRSVSWYQQTPGQGLQFLFEYFSETQRNKGNFPGRFSGRQFSNSRSEMNVSTLELGDSALYLCASSTQDSYNEQFFGPGTRLTVL.

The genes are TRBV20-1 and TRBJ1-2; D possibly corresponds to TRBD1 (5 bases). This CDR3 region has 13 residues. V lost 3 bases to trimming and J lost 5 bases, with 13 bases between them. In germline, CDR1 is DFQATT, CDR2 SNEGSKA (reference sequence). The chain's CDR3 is CSARTAIEYGYTF. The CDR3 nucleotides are TGCAGTGCTAGGACAGCTATCGAATATGGCTACACCTTC.

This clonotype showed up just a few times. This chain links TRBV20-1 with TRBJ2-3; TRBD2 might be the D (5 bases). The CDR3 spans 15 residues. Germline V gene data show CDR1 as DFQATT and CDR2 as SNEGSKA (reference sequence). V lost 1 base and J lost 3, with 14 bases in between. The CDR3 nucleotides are TGCAGTGCTAGAGGCGTAGCGAGTAAGACAGATACGCAGTATTTT. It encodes CSARGVASKTDTQYF.